This TCR beta chain stems from a study of T cells in Graves' hyperthyroidism and ophthalmopathy. Study details: Peripheral blood was obtained at initial diagnosis, preceding any treatment. Study-level results: Stable hyperthyroidism was separated from ophthalmopathy by a model based on 13 V-J features.

As to this clonotype: The antigen remains undetermined.

RNA transcripts served as the template for amplifying TCR beta CDR3 regions. HTBI primers were the set used in a first-round RT-PCR of the TCR CDR3. TCRdb reanalysed the multiplex PCR reads using MiXCR and keeps one entry per CDR3 protein. Altogether about 520,000 distinct CDR3 sequences are present, around 20% being singletons, with the ten largest covering approximately 25%. The CDR3 has 16 residues. Germline V CDR1 and CDR2: SGHAT, FQNNGV. The V gene end was trimmed by 1 base and the J gene end by 3 bases; junction bases not matched to a gene: 8. The chain has TRBV11-2 and TRBJ1-1; 7 bases line up with TRBD1. This TCR was sampled from a man aged 18 to 29 with Graves' hyperthyroidism. The sequencing input was blood. CDR3 amino acids: CASSLVGGAGDTEAFF. The CDR3 region has the DNA TGTGCCAGCAGCTTAGTAGGGGGCGCAGGGGACACTGAAGCTTTCTTT.